A selection of T cell receptor beta chains follows, all from one sample in a study of post-analysis software for immune sequencing data. Each CDR3 protein gets one entry after TCRdb re-called the PCR reads with MiXCR. In the table there are about 810,000 distinct CDR3 sequences, around 53% of which are singletons. The sample comprised blood. These receptors came from a girl aged 10 to 17 with multiple sclerosis. Both conserved end residues are part of each CDR3. A D gene is named only where the DNA matches it firmly. Some rows mark clone size as missing; the rest say once, few, many or name a class of expanded clone.

CASSDGLLPVHEQYF | TGTGCCAGCAGCGATGGGCTGCTTCCGGTACACGAGCAGTACTTC | TRBJ2-7 | - | - | TRBV6-1
CASSRRTSGRTDTQYF | TGTGCCAGCAGTCGTCGGACTAGCGGGAGGACAGATACGCAGTATTTT | TRBJ2-3 | TRBD2 | few | TRBV6-6
CASSLAPPGSRRQETQYF | TGTGCCAGCAGTTTAGCGCCTCCCGGGAGTAGACGTCAAGAGACCCAGTACTTC | TRBJ2-5 | - | - | TRBV12-3/TRBV12-4
CASSLKSSTDTQYF | TGCGCCAGCAGCTTGAAGAGTAGCACAGATACGCAGTATTTT | TRBJ2-3 | - | - | TRBV5-1
CASTPTYTGELFF | TGTGCCAGCACTCCAACTTACACCGGGGAGCTGTTTTTT | TRBJ2-2 | - | - | TRBV6-2/TRBV6-3
CSAAPTGGASYEQYF | TGCAGTGCAGCCCCCACAGGGGGCGCGTCCTACGAGCAGTACTTC | TRBJ2-7 | TRBD1 | - | TRBV20-1
CSAREPYGVGYEQYF | TGCAGTGCTAGAGAACCCTATGGGGTAGGCTACGAGCAGTACTTC | TRBJ2-7 | - | - | TRBV20-1
CSAQVPGQTTDTQYF | TGCAGTGCTCAGGTACCGGGACAGACTACAGATACGCAGTATTTT | TRBJ2-3 | TRBD1 | few | TRBV20-1
CSVSRGQPPYEQYF | TGCAGCGTATCCCGAGGACAGCCTCCATACGAGCAGTACTTC | TRBJ2-7 | - | - | TRBV29-1
CASSKTGVAHEQYF | TGTGCCAGCAGCAAGACAGGGGTTGCCCACGAGCAGTACTTC | TRBJ2-7 | TRBD1 | - | TRBV11-2
CASSNRDRRTGELFF | TGCGCCAGCAGCAACCGGGACAGAAGGACCGGGGAGCTGTTCTTC | TRBJ2-1 | TRBD1 | - | TRBV4-1
CASSPEGGGITGELFF | TGCGCCAGCAGCCCCGAAGGGGGAGGGATCACCGGGGAGCTGTTTTTT | TRBJ2-2 | - | - | TRBV4-1
CASSLGSSTDEQYF | TGTGCCAGCAGCCTCGGATCTTCGACGGATGAGCAGTACTTC | TRBJ2-7 | - | few | TRBV28
CASSEGLAGETQYF | TGTGCCAGCAGCGAGGGACTAGCGGGAGAGACCCAGTACTTC | TRBJ2-5 | TRBD2 | - | TRBV9
CASSQDSGKYYEQYF | TGCGCCAGCAGCCAAGATTCGGGGAAGTACTACGAGCAGTACTTC | TRBJ2-7 | - | - | TRBV4-1
CASSVGAYNEQFF | TGTGCCAGCAGCGTCGGGGCCTACAATGAGCAGTTCTTC | TRBJ2-1 | - | few | TRBV9
CASSRSSGSSYNEQFF | TGTGCCAGCAGCAGGAGTAGCGGGTCCTCGTACAATGAGCAGTTCTTC | TRBJ2-1 | TRBD2 | - | TRBV5-4
CASSLGQIYNEQYF | TGCGCCAGCAGCTTGGGACAGATCTACAATGAGCAGTACTTC | TRBJ2-4 | - | - | TRBV5-1
CASRQALENIQYF | TGCGCCAGCAGACAGGCCCTCGAAAACATTCAGTACTTC | TRBJ2-4 | - | - | TRBV5-1
CASSRSVGENSNQPQHF | TGTGCCAGCAGTCGCTCTGTGGGAGAAAATAGCAATCAGCCCCAGCATTTT | TRBJ1-5 | - | - | TRBV12-3/TRBV12-4
CSASNTRASSYNEQFF | TGCAGTGCTAGCAATACGAGGGCGAGCTCCTACAATGAGCAGTTCTTC | TRBJ2-1 | - | - | TRBV20-1
CASGPRDGPYEQYF | TGTGCTAGTGGTCCCCGAGACGGGCCCTACGAGCAGTACTTC | TRBJ2-7 | - | - | TRBV12-5
CASSSTTTSYNEQFF | TGCGCCAGCAGCTCGACCACCACCTCCTACAATGAGCAGTTCTTC | TRBJ2-1 | - | - | TRBV5-1
CASSLALDRIYEQYF | TGCGCCAGCAGCTTGGCCCTAGACAGAATCTACGAGCAGTACTTC | TRBJ2-7 | - | - | TRBV5-1
CSATSTLSSYNEQFF | TGCAGTGCTACTTCCACCCTGAGCTCCTACAATGAGCAGTTCTTC | TRBJ2-1 | - | few | TRBV20-1
CASSIGTGQGNSPLHF | TGTGCCAGTAGTATTGGCACGGGACAGGGGAATTCACCCCTCCACTTT | TRBJ1-6 | TRBD1 | - | TRBV19
CASRGVDYGYTF | TGTGCCAGCAGGGGCGTAGACTATGGCTACACCTTC | TRBJ1-2 | - | - | TRBV12-3/TRBV12-4
CSVAVGRGLGNEQFF | TGCAGCGTTGCGGTAGGCAGGGGGCTCGGCAATGAGCAGTTCTTC | TRBJ2-1 | TRBD1 | few | TRBV29-1
CASSWKGEQFF | TGCGCCAGCAGCTGGAAGGGTGAGCAGTTCTTC | TRBJ2-1 | - | - | TRBV5-1
CASRVRRMNTEAFF | TGTGCCAGCAGGGTTCGGCGAATGAACACTGAAGCTTTCTTT | TRBJ1-1 | - | - | TRBV12-3/TRBV12-4
CAWAQGARQPQHF | TGTGCCTGGGCACAGGGGGCAAGACAGCCCCAGCATTTT | TRBJ1-5 | TRBD1 | - | TRBV30
CSAPGLAGRVNEQFF | TGCAGTGCACCGGGACTAGCGGGACGGGTCAATGAGCAGTTCTTC | TRBJ2-1 | TRBD2 | - | TRBV20-1
CSVAPGGIGANEQFF | TGCAGCGTTGCCCCGGGGGGGATTGGAGCCAATGAGCAGTTCTTC | TRBJ2-1 | TRBD2 | few | TRBV29-1
CASSSSFVIPNEQFF | TGTGCCAGCAGCTCTAGCTTCGTAATTCCTAATGAGCAGTTCTTC | TRBJ2-1 | - | - | TRBV7-2
CASSGTTSMKQYF | TGTGCCAGCAGTGGAACGACTAGTATGAAGCAGTACTTC | TRBJ2-5 | - | - | TRBV6-6
CASSPERSQETQYF | TGCGCCAGCAGCCCCGAGCGGAGTCAAGAGACCCAGTACTTC | TRBJ2-5 | - | - | TRBV5-1
CASTSGRKRVGEQFF | TGTGCCAGCACCTCAGGGCGGAAAAGGGTCGGCGAGCAGTTCTTC | TRBJ2-1 | - | - | TRBV6-2/TRBV6-3
CATRVIDRVDYGYTF | TGTGCCACCAGGGTAATCGACAGGGTTGACTATGGCTACACCTTC | TRBJ1-2 | TRBD1 | few | TRBV15
CASSQTSPPGGGSYNEQFF | TGTGCCAGCAGCCAAACCAGCCCACCGGGGGGAGGCTCCTACAATGAGCAGTTCTTC | TRBJ2-1 | TRBD2 | - | TRBV3-1
CASSPPLAGVSYEQYF | TGCGCCAGCAGCCCCCCGCTAGCGGGGGTGTCCTACGAGCAGTACTTC | TRBJ2-7 | TRBD2 | - | TRBV10-1
CSVHHPGQGAPDTQYF | TGCAGCGTCCATCACCCGGGACAGGGGGCGCCAGATACGCAGTATTTT | TRBJ2-3 | TRBD1 | few | TRBV29-1
CAISEYDSSYEQYF | TGTGCCATCAGTGAGTACGACAGTTCCTACGAGCAGTACTTC | TRBJ2-7 | - | few | TRBV10-3
CASRPTSGPTNTQYF | TGCGCCAGCAGGCCAACTAGCGGACCCACAAATACGCAGTATTTT | TRBJ2-3 | TRBD2 | - | TRBV5-1
CSAGGGPDTQYF | TGCAGTGCTGGGGGAGGACCGGATACGCAGTATTTT | TRBJ2-3 | - | - | TRBV20-1
CASSLEAAQFF | TGTGCCAGCAGCTTAGAGGCGGCGCAGTTCTTC | TRBJ2-1 | - | few | TRBV7-2
CASGLVGSPTYEQYF | TGTGCTAGTGGTTTGGTCGGGTCTCCTACTTACGAGCAGTACTTC | TRBJ2-7 | - | - | TRBV12-5
CASSLGFAGSTDTQYF | TGCGCCAGCAGCTTGGGCTTTGCGGGGAGCACAGATACGCAGTATTTT | TRBJ2-3 | - | - | TRBV5-1
CAGSLSARTYEQYF | TGTGCCGGCAGTTTATCAGCCAGGACCTACGAGCAGTACTTC | TRBJ2-7 | - | - | TRBV12-3/TRBV12-4
CASRSPRESYGYTF | TGCGCCAGCAGGTCCCCCCGGGAGTCCTATGGCTACACCTTC | TRBJ1-2 | - | few | TRBV5-1
CATSSLWGISGANVLTF | TGTGCCACCAGCAGTCTCTGGGGGATCTCTGGGGCCAACGTCCTGACTTTC | TRBJ2-6 | - | - | TRBV15
CASTRTSGGPGEQFF | TGTGCCAGCACCCGGACTAGCGGGGGGCCTGGGGAGCAGTTCTTC | TRBJ2-1 | TRBD2 | - | TRBV12-3/TRBV12-4
CSVESGNGYGYTF | TGCAGCGTTGAAAGTGGGAATGGCTATGGCTACACCTTC | TRBJ1-2 | - | - | TRBV29-1
CASSAWGDSNQPQHF | TGTGCCAGCAGCGCCTGGGGAGATAGCAATCAGCCCCAGCATTTT | TRBJ1-5 | - | - | TRBV7-9
CASSRGSVTNEQYF | TGTGCCAGCAGCCGGGGAAGCGTGACCAACGAGCAGTACTTC | TRBJ2-7 | - | - | TRBV3-1